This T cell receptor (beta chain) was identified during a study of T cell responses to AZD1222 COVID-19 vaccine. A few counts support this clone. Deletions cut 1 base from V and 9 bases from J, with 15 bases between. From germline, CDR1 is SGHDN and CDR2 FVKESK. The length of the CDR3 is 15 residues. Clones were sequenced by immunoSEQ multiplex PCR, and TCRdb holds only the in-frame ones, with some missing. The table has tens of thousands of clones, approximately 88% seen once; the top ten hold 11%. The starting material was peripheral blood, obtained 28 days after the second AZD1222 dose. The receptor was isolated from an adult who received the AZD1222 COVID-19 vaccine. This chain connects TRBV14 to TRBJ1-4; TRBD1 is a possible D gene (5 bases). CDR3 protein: CASSQGRGPIQKLFF. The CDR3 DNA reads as TGTGCCAGCAGCCAAGGCCGGGGCCCAATCCAAAAACTGTTTTTT.